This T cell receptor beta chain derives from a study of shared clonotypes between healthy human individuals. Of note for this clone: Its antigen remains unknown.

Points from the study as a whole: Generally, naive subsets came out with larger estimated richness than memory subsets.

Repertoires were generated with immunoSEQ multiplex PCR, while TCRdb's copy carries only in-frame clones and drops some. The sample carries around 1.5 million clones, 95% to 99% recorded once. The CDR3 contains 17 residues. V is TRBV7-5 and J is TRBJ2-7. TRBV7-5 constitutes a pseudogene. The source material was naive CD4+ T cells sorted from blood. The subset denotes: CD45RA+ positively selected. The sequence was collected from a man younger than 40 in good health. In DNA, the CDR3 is TGTGTCAGAAGCTTAGATCGCGTTGGACGGGTGTTAGACGAGCAGTACTTC. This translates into CVRSLDRVGRVLDEQYF.